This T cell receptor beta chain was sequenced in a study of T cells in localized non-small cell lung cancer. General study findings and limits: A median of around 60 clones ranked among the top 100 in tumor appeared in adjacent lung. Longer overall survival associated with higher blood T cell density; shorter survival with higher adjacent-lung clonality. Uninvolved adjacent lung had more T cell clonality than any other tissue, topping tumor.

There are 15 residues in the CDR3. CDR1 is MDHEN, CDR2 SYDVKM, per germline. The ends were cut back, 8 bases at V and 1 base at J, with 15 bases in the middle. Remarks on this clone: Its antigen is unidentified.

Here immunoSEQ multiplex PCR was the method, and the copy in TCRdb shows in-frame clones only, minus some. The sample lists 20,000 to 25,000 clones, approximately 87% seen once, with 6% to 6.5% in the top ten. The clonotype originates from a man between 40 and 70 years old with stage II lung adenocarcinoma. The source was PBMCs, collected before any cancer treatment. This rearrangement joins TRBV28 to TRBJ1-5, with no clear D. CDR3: CASRPWGASNQPQHF. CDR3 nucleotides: TGTGCCAGCCGTCCCTGGGGAGCCAGCAATCAGCCCCAGCATTTT. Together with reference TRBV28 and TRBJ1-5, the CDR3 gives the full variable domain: DVKVTQSSRYLVKRTGEKVFLECVQDMDHENMFWYRQDPGLGLRLIYFSYDVKMKEKGDIPEGYSVSREKKERFSLILESASTNQTSMYLCASRPWGASNQPQHFGDGTRLSIL.